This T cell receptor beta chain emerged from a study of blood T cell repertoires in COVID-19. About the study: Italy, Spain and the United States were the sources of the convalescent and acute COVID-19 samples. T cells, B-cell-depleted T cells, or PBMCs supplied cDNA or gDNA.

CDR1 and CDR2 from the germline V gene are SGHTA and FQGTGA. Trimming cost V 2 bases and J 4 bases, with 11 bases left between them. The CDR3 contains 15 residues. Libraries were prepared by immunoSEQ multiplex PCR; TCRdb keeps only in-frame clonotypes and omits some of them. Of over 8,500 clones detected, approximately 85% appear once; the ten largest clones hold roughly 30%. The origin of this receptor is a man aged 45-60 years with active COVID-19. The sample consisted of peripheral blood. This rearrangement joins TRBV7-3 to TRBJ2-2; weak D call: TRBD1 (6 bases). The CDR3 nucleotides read TGTGCCAGCAGCTTATCAGGGGCGGGCACCGGGGAGCTGTTTTTT. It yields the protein CASSLSGAGTGELFF.